Reported below is one TCR beta chain. This clone's antigen is unknown. No base quality information exists; no much larger clone differs at one position. Patients with a history of autoimmune disease or receiving systemic immunosuppression were excluded from the trial. Peripheral blood for TCR sequencing was collected from all dose cohorts at baseline, on cycle 4 day 1, and on cycle 7 day 1. The samples were drawn from a first-in-human, open-label, multicenter phase I dose-escalation trial of ivuxolimab. Adults with locally advanced or metastatic melanoma, renal cell, hepatocellular, or head and neck squamous cell carcinoma were enrolled in the trial. Before TCR sequencing, CD4+ T cells and CD8+ T cells from peripheral blood were sorted into separate populations. The data stem from a study of OX40 agonist ivuxolimab in advanced cancers. Notes on the research overall: Ivuxolimab was an agonistic, fully human IgG2 monoclonal antibody directed against OX40 (CD134), a costimulatory receptor. Prior anti-PD-1, anti-PD-L1 or anti-CTLA-4 therapy was permitted, and approximately 40% of dose-escalation patients had received checkpoint inhibitors. Intravenous ivuxolimab was administered to patients every 2 weeks at six dose levels: 0.01, 0.1, 0.3, 1.5, 3 and 10 mg/kg. Of the approximately 50 patients in dose escalation, some 19 had hepatocellular carcinoma, roughly 15 had melanoma, 9 had renal cell carcinoma and 9 had head and neck cancer. Partial responses were achieved by three dose-escalation patients, of whom one had hepatocellular carcinoma and two had cutaneous melanoma. In the dose-escalation cohort, 82.7% of patients were male, and the mean age was approximately 55 years, with a range of roughly 23 to 85. The monotherapy dose-escalation portion (N of about 57 patients) of the phase I ivuxolimab trial is reported in the paper. Peripheral TCRbeta sequencing was intended to test whether TCR sequence diversity was altered and clonal T-cell expansion was caused by ivuxolimab. The paper's findings and limits, for the study overall: Which antigens the clonally expanded peripheral T cells were specific for was not determined. At doses from 0.1 to 3.0 mg/kg, clonal expansion was seen in both CD4+ and CD8+ blood T cells between baseline and week 6. In the 0.1-3.0 mg/kg groups, partial responders were among the patients with the lowest normalized peripheral clonal expansion, particularly in CD8+ T cells. Low levels of normalized T-cell clonal expansion were also seen in some patients who did not respond. After ivuxolimab, more expanded clones were found on average in CD8+ T cells than in CD4+ T cells.

For sequencing of the TCRbeta CDR3 region, genomic DNA was extracted from the sorted cells. The immunoSEQ Assay was used for sequencing of TCRbeta CDR3 regions. The table was pulled from immuneACCESS by TCRdb, which kept in-frame rearrangements only. Such tables lose some clones; where checked, under half of the loss comes from unresolved V genes, and the rest has no known cause. The sample profile shows about 81,000 clones; more than 70% of them were found once. The top ten hold roughly 0.22% of the sample. The receptor comes from an adult with an advanced solid tumor such as melanoma, head and neck, liver or kidney cancer. This material consisted of CD4+ or CD8+ T cells sorted from blood, taken in a trial of the OX40 agonist ivuxolimab.

The CDR3 protein is CASSQGAMVAEKLFF. The DNA reads TGCGCCAGCAGCCAGGGGGCGATGGTAGCTGAAAAACTGTTTTTT. The sequence joins TRBV5-1 to TRBJ1-4, with TRBD1 identical over 8 junction bases. At the junction V is shortened by 4 bases and J by 7 bases; bases outside the gene matches: 9. Spanning cysteine to phenylalanine, the CDR3 consists of 15 amino acids. Of the read, only the CDR3 DNA is kept; its 45 bases are in frame from base 1. According to the germline V gene, CDR1 reads SGHRS and CDR2 reads YFSETQ.